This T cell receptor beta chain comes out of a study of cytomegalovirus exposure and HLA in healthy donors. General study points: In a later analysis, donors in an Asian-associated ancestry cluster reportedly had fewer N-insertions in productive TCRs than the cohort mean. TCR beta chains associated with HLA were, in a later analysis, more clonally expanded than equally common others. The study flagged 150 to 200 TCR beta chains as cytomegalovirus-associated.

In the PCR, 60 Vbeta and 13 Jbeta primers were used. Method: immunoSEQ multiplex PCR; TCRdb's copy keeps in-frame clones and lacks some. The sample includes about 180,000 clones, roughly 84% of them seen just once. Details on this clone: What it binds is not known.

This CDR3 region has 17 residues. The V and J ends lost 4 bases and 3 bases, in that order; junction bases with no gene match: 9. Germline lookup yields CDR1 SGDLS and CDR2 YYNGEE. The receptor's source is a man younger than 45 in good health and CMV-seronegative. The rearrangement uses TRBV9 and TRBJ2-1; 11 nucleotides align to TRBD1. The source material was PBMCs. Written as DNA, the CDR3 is TGTGCCAGCAGCCCATCGGACAGGGGGCTCAGCTACAATGAGCAGTTCTTC. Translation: CASSPSDRGLSYNEQFF.